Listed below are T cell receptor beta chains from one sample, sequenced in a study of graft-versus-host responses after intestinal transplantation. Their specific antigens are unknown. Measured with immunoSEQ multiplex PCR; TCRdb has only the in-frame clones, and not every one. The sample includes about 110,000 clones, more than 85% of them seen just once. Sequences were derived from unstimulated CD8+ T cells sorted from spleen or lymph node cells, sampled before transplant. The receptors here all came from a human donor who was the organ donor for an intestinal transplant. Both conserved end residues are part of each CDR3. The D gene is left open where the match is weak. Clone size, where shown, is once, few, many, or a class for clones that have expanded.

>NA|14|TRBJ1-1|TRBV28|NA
TGTGCCAGCAGTTCCTATCACGTCCGGACTGAAGCTTTCTTT
CASSSYHVRTEAFF
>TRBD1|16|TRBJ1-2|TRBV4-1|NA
TGCGCCAGCAGCTCTCCACAGGGGGCTATTAGTCGGGGCTACACCTTC
CASSSPQGAISRGYTF
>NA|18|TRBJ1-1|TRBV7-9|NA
TGTGCCAGCAGCTTAGGTGGAGGTCAAGGGGGTATGAACACTGAAGCTTTCTTT
CASSLGGGQGGMNTEAFF
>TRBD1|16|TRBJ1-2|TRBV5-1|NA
TGCGCCAGCAGTAATCCTTACGACAGGGCTAACTATGGCTACACCTTC
CASSNPYDRANYGYTF
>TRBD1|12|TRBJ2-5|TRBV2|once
TGTGCCAGCAGGGACAGGGGAGAGACCCAGTACTTC
CASRDRGETQYF
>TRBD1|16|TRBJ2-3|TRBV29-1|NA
TGCAGCGTTGAAGTTTGGGACAGGGGTGGCACAGATACGCAGTATTTT
CSVEVWDRGGTDTQYF
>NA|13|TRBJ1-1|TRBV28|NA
TGTGCCAGCAGTCTACGCTGGAACACTGAAGCTTTCTTT
CASSLRWNTEAFF
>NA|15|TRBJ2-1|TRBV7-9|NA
TGTGCCAGCAGCCCCTACCGGGGGCTAGGGAATGAGCAGTTCTTC
CASSPYRGLGNEQFF
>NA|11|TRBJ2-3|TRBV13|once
TGTGCCAGCAGTACAACAGATACGCAGTATTTT
CASSTTDTQYF
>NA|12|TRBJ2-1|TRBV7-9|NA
TGTGCCAGCAGTTTACAGGGATATGAGCAGTTCTTC
CASSLQGYEQFF
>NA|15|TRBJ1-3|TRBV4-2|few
TGTGCCAGCAGCCAATTGGGCTCCGATGGAAACACCATATATTTT
CASSQLGSDGNTIYF
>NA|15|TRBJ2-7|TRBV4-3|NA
TGCGCCAGCAGCCAAGTTTCGGGGGCGCAATACGAGCAGTACTTC
CASSQVSGAQYEQYF
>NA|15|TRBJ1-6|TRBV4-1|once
TGCGCCAGCAGCCAAGCACGGACCAATGGATCACCCCTCCACTTT
CASSQARTNGSPLHF
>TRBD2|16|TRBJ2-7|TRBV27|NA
TGTGCCAGCAGTTCCGATACTAGCGGGAGAATCTACGAGCAGTACTTC
CASSSDTSGRIYEQYF
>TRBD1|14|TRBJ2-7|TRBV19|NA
TGTGCCAGTAGCCACGGGACAGGGGTTTACGAGCAGTACTTC
CASSHGTGVYEQYF
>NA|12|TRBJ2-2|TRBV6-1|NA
TGTGCCAGCACCCCGTACACCGGGGAGCTGTTTTTT
CASTPYTGELFF
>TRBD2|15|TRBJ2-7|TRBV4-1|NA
TGCGCCAGCAGCCAAGAGACTAGCGGACTCTACGAGCAGTACTTC
CASSQETSGLYEQYF
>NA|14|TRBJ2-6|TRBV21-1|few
TGTGCCAGCAGCCAAGGGGCTGGGGCCAACGTCCTGACTTTC
CASSQGAGANVLTF
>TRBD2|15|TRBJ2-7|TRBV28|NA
TGTGCCAGCAGTCGACTAGCGGGAATATCCTACGAGCAGTACTTC
CASSRLAGISYEQYF
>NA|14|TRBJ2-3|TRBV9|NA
TGTGCCAGCAGCTCCCGGACTAGCACAGATACGCAGTATTTT
CASSSRTSTDTQYF
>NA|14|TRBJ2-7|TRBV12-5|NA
TGTGCTAGTTCGGGGGGCGGGGGTGGCTACGAGCAGTACTTC
CASSGGGGGYEQYF
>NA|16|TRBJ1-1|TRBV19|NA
TGTGCCAGTAGTATGTGGTCTGGGTCCATGAACACTGAAGCTTTCTTT
CASSMWSGSMNTEAFF
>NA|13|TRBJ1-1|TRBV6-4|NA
TGTGCCAGCAGTGAATATGAGGGCACTGAAGCTTTCTTT
CASSEYEGTEAFF
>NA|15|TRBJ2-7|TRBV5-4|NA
TGTGCCAGCAGCTTCTTTCTACGAAGCCGCCACGAGCAGTACTTC
CASSFFLRSRHEQYF
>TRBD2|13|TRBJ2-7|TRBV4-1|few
TGCGCCAGCAGCCAAGTGGGAGGGGACGAGCAGTACTTC
CASSQVGGDEQYF
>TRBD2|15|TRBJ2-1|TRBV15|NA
TGTGCCACCAGCAGAGTTAGGGAGGGACTGAATGAGCAGTTCTTC
CATSRVREGLNEQFF
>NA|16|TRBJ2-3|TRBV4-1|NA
TGCGCCAGCAGCCAAGAAACTTCCTTACCCACAGATACGCAGTATTTT
CASSQETSLPTDTQYF
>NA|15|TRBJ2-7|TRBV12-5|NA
TGTGCTAGTGGACAGAACCCGCAAGCTTCCTACGAGCAGTACTTC
CASGQNPQASYEQYF
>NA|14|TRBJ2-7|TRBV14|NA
TGTGCCAGCAGCCAAGACGGAGGGATCTACGAGCAGTACTTC
CASSQDGGIYEQYF
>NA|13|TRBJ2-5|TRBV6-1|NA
TGTGCCAGCACCCCCGAGGGAGCAGAGACCCAGTACTTC
CASTPEGAETQYF
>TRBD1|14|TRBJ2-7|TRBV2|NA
TGTGCCAGCAGTGAAGCAGGGGGCGCCTACGAGCAGTACTTC
CASSEAGGAYEQYF
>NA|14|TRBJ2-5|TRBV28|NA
TGTGCCAGCAGTTTAAATGCAGGGTTGGAGACCCAGTACTTC
CASSLNAGLETQYF
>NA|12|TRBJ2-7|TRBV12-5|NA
TGTGCTAGTGGTTTGGACACCTACGAGCAGTACTTC
CASGLDTYEQYF
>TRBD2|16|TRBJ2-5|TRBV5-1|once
TGCGCCAGCAGCTTGTTCCGACTAGCGGGGCAAGAGACCCAGTACTTC
CASSLFRLAGQETQYF
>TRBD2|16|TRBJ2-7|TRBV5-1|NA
TGCGCCAGCAGCTTGTCACTAGCGGGAGGGGCCTACGAGCAGTACTTC
CASSLSLAGGAYEQYF
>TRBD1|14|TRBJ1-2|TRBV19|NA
TGTGCCAGTAGTATCTGGACAGGGGACTATGGCTACACCTTC
CASSIWTGDYGYTF
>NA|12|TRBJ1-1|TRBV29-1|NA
TGCAGCGTTGCCGGGATTTACACTGAAGCTTTCTTT
CSVAGIYTEAFF
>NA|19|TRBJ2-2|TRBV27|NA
TGTGCCAGCAGTTTAAATCCGGTGGGACCATACATGAACACCGGGGAGCTGTTTTTT
CASSLNPVGPYMNTGELFF
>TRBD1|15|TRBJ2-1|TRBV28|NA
TGTGCCAGCAGTTTCGGACAGGGGGCGCAGAATGAGCAGTTCTTC
CASSFGQGAQNEQFF
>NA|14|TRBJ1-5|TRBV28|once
TGTGCCAGCAGTTTATGGGGGGGCAATCAGCCCCAGCATTTT
CASSLWGGNQPQHF
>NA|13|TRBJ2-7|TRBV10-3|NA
TGTGCCATCAGTGAGTCTGCTCGAGGGAGCGAGTACTTC
CAISESARGSEYF
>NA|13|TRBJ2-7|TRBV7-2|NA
TGTGCCAGCAGCAGGGACCCGGGCTACGAGCAGTACTTC
CASSRDPGYEQYF
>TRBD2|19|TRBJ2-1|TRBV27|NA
TGTGCCAGCAGTTTAAGGTCCTACGGGACTAGCGGGAGGCGGGATGAGCAGTTCTTC
CASSLRSYGTSGRRDEQFF
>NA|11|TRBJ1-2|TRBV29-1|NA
TGCAGCGCGGACGGGGGTGGCGGCTACACCTTC
CSADGGGGYTF
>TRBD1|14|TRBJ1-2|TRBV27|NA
TGTGCCAGCAGTACCTCGACAGGGAGCTATGGCTACACCTTC
CASSTSTGSYGYTF
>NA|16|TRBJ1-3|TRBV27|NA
TGTGCCAGCAGTTTAGGACCTCTAGGAACTGGAAACACCATATATTTT
CASSLGPLGTGNTIYF
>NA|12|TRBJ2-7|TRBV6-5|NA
TGTGCCAGCAGTGAACTAAAGGGCGAGCAGTACTTC
CASSELKGEQYF
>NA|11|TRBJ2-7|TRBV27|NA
TGTGCCAGCAGTTTAGGTTACGAGCAGTACTTC
CASSLGYEQYF
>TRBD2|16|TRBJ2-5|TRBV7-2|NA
TGTGCCAGCAGCCCCGGACTAGCGGGAGTCCGAGAGACCCAGTACTTC
CASSPGLAGVRETQYF
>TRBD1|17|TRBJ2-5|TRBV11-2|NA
TGTGCCAGCAGCTTAGAGGGTTTCGACAGGGTCCAAGAGACCCAGTACTTC
CASSLEGFDRVQETQYF
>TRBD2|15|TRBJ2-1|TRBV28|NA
TGTGCCAGCAGTTGGGTAGCGGGAGGAGACAATGAGCAGTTCTTC
CASSWVAGGDNEQFF
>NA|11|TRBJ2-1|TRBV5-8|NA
TGTGCCAGCAGCTTTGAGGGCGAGCAGTTCTTC
CASSFEGEQFF
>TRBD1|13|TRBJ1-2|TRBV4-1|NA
TGCGCCAGCAGCCCTGGGACAGGGAATGGCTACACCTTC
CASSPGTGNGYTF
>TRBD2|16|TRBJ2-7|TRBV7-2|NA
TGTGCCAGCAGCTTAGCGGTAGCGGGAGGGTTCTACGAGCAGTACTTC
CASSLAVAGGFYEQYF
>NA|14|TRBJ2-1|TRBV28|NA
TGTGCCAGCAGTCCTCGTGCGCCTTACAATGAGCAGTTCTTC
CASSPRAPYNEQFF
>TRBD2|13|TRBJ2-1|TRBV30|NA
TGTGCCTCCGGGGGGGCGAGCTACAATGAGCAGTTCTTC
CASGGASYNEQFF
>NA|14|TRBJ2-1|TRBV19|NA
TGTGCCACTAGCGAGGACGTCCCCTACAATGAGCAGTTCTTC
CATSEDVPYNEQFF
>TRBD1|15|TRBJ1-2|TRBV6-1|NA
TGTGCCAGCAGTTTCCTACCCCCGGGACAGGGGGCGCAGATCTTC
CASSFLPPGQGAQIF
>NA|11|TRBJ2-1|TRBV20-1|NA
TGCAGTGCTACAATGGGGAATGAGCAGTTCTTC
CSATMGNEQFF